This T cell receptor (beta chain) appears in the sequencing data of a study of blood T cell repertoires in COVID-19 (dated by TCRdb to about 2020). Regarding the complete study: Samples covering the acute and convalescent phases of COVID-19 were provided by collaborators in the United States, Italy and Spain. The prospective study material was composed of cDNA or gDNA derived from T cells, B-cell-depleted T cells, or PBMCs. Deeply sampled blood TCRbeta repertoires from subjects exposed to, actively infected with, or recovered from COVID-19 were included in the dataset. The repertoires were released in a freely available public database intended as a resource for research on the immune response to SARS-CoV-2. Samples were obtained from the ongoing ImmuneRACE study (first 160 participants) and from about 1,300 subjects provided by 6 global collaborators. A de-identified subject ID, COVID-19 status, age in years and sex were almost always included in the sample metadata. Where available, HLA class I and class II types were obtained from metadata supplied by the sample provider rather than from assay-based typing. The paper as a whole reports these results and caveats: How much clinical and demographic metadata was included differed by source and by participant, and the metadata was provided uncurated.

The collaborating institutions used their own protocols to collect whole blood in K2EDTA tubes. Collaborator samples were shipped for TCRbeta analysis as frozen whole blood, isolated PBMCs, or DNA extracted from either sample type. A note on this clone: The antigen it recognizes is unknown. Base qualities were left out, and no much larger clone turns up one base away.

Including the terminal cysteine and phenylalanine, the CDR3 comprises 13 residues. Of all the DNA, just the CDR3 is kept, 39 bases in frame from base 1. V trim: 8 bases; J trim: 6 bases; unmatched bases: 9. According to the germline V gene (reference sequence), CDR1 reads LNHDA and CDR2 reads SQIVND. The immunoSEQ Assay, a bias-controlled multiplex PCR, was used to amplify TCRbeta CDR3 regions from genomic DNA. Per the authors' processing: Within the assay, amplification of reference gene primers was used to estimate how many nucleated cells each sample contained. Sequence reads were collapsed and filtered to measure the absolute abundance of every unique TCRbeta CDR3 rearrangement. For each sample, productive Simpson clonality was calculated as the square root of Simpson's diversity index across productive rearrangements. The source is immuneACCESS, and TCRdb retained only in-frame sequences with V and J called. Part of the clones is not carried over; for the studies checked, unresolved V genes explain less than half of this, and the remainder is unexplained. The V and J calls and the clone size are those of that table, but D and trimming were determined from the DNA. In all, the sample holds about 140,000 clones, and 75% to 85% of those were seen once. Of the sample, less than 3% falls within the top ten clones.

Here the chain combines TRBV19 and TRBJ2-7; 8 bases in the junction line up with TRBD1. What was sequenced was peripheral blood. The clonotype originates from a man aged 45-65 years with acute or convalescent COVID-19. The nucleotides are TGTGCCAGTGAGGACAGGGCACTGAGCGAGCAGTACTTC. This is translated as CASEDRALSEQYF.